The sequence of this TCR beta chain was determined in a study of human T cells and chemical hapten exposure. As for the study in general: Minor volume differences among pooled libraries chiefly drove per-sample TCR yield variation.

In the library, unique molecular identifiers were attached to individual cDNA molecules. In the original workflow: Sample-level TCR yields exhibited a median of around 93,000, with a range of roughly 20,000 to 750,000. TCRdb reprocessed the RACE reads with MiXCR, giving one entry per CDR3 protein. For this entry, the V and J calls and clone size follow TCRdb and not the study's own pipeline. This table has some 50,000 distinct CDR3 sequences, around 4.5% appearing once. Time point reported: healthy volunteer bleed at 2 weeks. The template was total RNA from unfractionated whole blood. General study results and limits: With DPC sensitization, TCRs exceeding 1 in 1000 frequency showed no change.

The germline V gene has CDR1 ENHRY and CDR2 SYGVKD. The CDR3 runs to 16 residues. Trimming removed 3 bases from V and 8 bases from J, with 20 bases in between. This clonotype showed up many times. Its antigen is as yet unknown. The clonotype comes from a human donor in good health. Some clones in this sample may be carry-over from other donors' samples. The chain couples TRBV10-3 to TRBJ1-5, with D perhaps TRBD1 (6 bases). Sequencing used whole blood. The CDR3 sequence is CAISEGGGAEKEPQHF. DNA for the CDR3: TGTGCCATCAGTGAAGGGGGGGGGGCAGAGAAGGAGCCCCAGCATTTT.